What follows is one TCR beta chain and its context. Using immunoSEQ multiplex PCR, the repertoire was profiled, and TCRdb retains in-frame clones only, with some absent. The sample includes approximately 99,000 clones, more than 70% of them seen just once. The sample belongs to a study of blood T cell repertoires in COVID-19. Looked up from germline, CDR1 is MNHEY and CDR2 is SMNVEV (reference sequence). CDR3 length equals 16 residues. The V and J ends lost 4 bases and 4 bases, in that order; junction bases with no gene match: 11. This TCR derives from a human donor in a cohort sampled during active COVID-19. Sequenced sample: peripheral blood. This chain joins TRBV27 and TRBJ2-7, with TRBD1 matching 9 bases. CDR3 nucleotide sequence: TGTGCCAGCAGTTCCCCCCCCGGGACAGGGTGGTACGAGCAGTACTTC. Residues: CASSSPPGTGWYEQYF.